This T cell receptor (beta chain) was captured in a study of OX40 agonist ivuxolimab in advanced cancers. Study summary: There were three patients with partial responses, one having hepatocellular carcinoma and two cutaneous melanoma.

General study results and limits: Clonal expansion from baseline to week 6 occurred in both CD4+ and CD8+ T cells.

Individuals having autoimmune disease history or systemic immunosuppression were not enrolled. TCRdb's table, derived via immunoSEQ multiplex PCR, lists solely in-frame clones and lacks some. Here the sample spans 30,000 to 35,000 clones, 89% being singletons. Notes on this clone: Its antigen is unknown.

Germline V gene sequence: CDR1 LNHDA, CDR2 SQIVND (reference sequence). The germline V and J ends were trimmed by 3 bases and 2 bases, with 11 bases remaining between them. CDR3 length equals 14 residues. The rearrangement uses TRBV19 and TRBJ2-7, with D possibly matching TRBD2 (5 bases). This receptor was taken from an adult with an advanced solid tumor such as melanoma, head and neck, liver or kidney cancer. Specimen: CD4+ or CD8+ T cells sorted from blood, collected in a trial of the OX40 agonist ivuxolimab. In nucleotides, the CDR3 is TGTGCCAGTAGTATGGGAGAAAACCCCTACGAGCAGTACTTC. Protein: CASSMGENPYEQYF. Full variable domain (remainder filled in from reference TRBV19 and TRBJ2-7): DGGITQSPKYLFRKEGQNVTLSCEQNLNHDAMYWYRQDPGQGLRLIYYSQIVNDFQKGDIAEGYSVSREKKESFPLTVTSAQKNPTAFYLCASSMGENPYEQYFGPGTRLTVT.